Shown below are 22 T cell receptor beta chains from a single sample sequenced in a study of vaccination and CD4 T cells after COVID-19. The time point denotes: late sampling 161 to 241 days after vaccination in a few convalescent patients. MiXCR, applied by TCRdb to the PCR reads, yields one record per CDR3 protein. The profile shows tens of thousands of distinct CDR3 sequences, about half of them singletons. The sample here was CD4+ T cells from blood, taken about 7 months after SARS-CoV-2 vaccination. Receptors originate from a human donor who had recovered from COVID-19.

A few counts support this clonotype. The chain employs TRBV7-9 and TRBJ1-6, with D unresolved. V was pared by 3 bases and J by 8 bases, with 14 bases between. CDR3 length: 15 amino acids. Looked up from germline, CDR1 is SEHNR and CDR2 is FQNEAQ (reference sequence). CDR3 nucleotides: TGTGCCAGCAGCTTGGCCCGGGTGAGGGATTCACCCCTCCACTTT. Its translation is CASSLARVRDSPLHF.

The gene calls are TRBV28 and TRBJ1-6; weak D call: TRBD1 (5 bases). Germline CDR1 and CDR2: MDHEN and SYDVKM. V lost 6 bases and J 9 bases, leaving 15 bases between the germline ends. The CDR3 is 14 amino acids. CDR3 sequence (DNA): TGTGCCAGCAGCACAACAGGTCTGGTTTCACCCCTCCACTTT. It specifies CASSTTGLVSPLHF.

CDR3 loop: CAISDQRNEQFF. CDR3 DNA sequence: TGTGCCATCAGTGATCAAAGGAATGAGCAGTTCTTC. The rearrangement uses TRBV10-3 and TRBJ2-1; D gene uncertain. V gave up 3 bases and J gave up 7 bases, with 7 bases separating them. CDR3 length: 12 amino acids. CDR1 ENHRY and CDR2 SYGVKD come from the germline V gene.

Points on this clonotype: At one end the junction does not follow the germline gene, possibly because of a read error. This chain uses TRBV6-2 or TRBV6-3 with TRBJ1-6; the D gene is possibly TRBD1 (6 bases). The germline V gene encodes CDR1 MNHEY and CDR2 SVGEGT. The CDR3 is 15 residues long. CDR3 in amino acids: CASSYSGGDNSPPHF. DNA for the CDR3: TGTGCCAGCAGTTACTCGGGGGGCGATAATTCACCCCCCCACTTT.

V usage is TRBV7-2 and J usage is TRBJ2-7; no firm D call. In germline, CDR1 is SGHTA, CDR2 FQGNSA. The CDR3 sequence is 13 residues long. V gave up 0 bases and J gave up 4 bases, with 7 bases separating them. Here the CDR3 reads CASSLANRYEQYF. DNA of the CDR3: TGTGCCAGCAGCTTAGCGAATCGATACGAGCAGTACTTC.

A few counts support this clonotype. CDR3 loop: CATSSPDRSYGYTF. CDR3 nucleotide sequence: TGTGCCACCAGTTCCCCAGATCGGAGTTATGGCTACACCTTC. The chain recombines TRBV24-1 with TRBJ1-2; D uncertain. CDR3 size: 14 residues. CDR1 KGHDR and CDR2 SFDVKD come from the germline V gene. Trimming removed 6 bases from V and 5 bases from J, with 15 bases in between.

The genes are TRBV15 and TRBJ1-1; D unresolved. V shed 1 base and J shed 6 bases, with 9 bases lying between them. The CDR3 is 13 amino acids. Germline loops: CDR1 LNHNV, CDR2 YYDKDF (reference sequence). In DNA, the CDR3 is TGTGCCACCAGCAGAGGGCACACATCTGAAGCTTTCTTT. It yields the protein CATSRGHTSEAFF.

The chain couples TRBV28 to TRBJ2-3; D gene ambiguous. Germline CDR1 MDHEN, CDR2 SYDVKM. The CDR3 contains 12 residues. V was trimmed by 0 bases and J by 6 bases, leaving 4 bases between them. In DNA form, the CDR3 reads TGTGCCAGCAGTTTATGGGGCGATACGCAGTATTTT. It is translated as CASSLWGDTQYF.

The chain carries TRBV10-3 and TRBJ2-7; D may be TRBD2 (5 bases). Per germline, CDR1 ENHRY and CDR2 SYGVKD. V dropped 0 bases and J dropped 2 bases, with 11 bases sitting between them. The CDR3 has 15 amino acids. CDR3 residues: CAISESGGLTYEQYF. The DNA for the CDR3 is TGTGCCATCAGTGAGTCAGGCGGACTCACCTACGAGCAGTACTTC.

This clonotype appeared a few times. V and J are TRBV20-1 and TRBJ1-1; no reliable D call. With 3 bases removed from V and 4 bases from J, the gap between germline ends came to 9 bases. Germline values: CDR1 DFQATT, CDR2 SNEGSKA (reference sequence). This CDR3 region has 12 residues. CDR3 sequence: CSASLDLTEAFF. The CDR3 coding sequence is TGCAGTGCTAGTTTGGATCTCACTGAAGCTTTCTTT.

The chain is built from TRBV29-1 and TRBJ1-5, with a possible D match to TRBD1 (5 bases). Germline assignment: CDR1 SQVTM and CDR2 ANQGSEA. V was pared by 4 bases and J by 0 bases, with 19 bases between. The CDR3 is 17 amino acids. CDR3 protein: CSVGGENGDPSNQPQHF. In DNA, the CDR3 is TGCAGCGTTGGGGGGGAGAACGGCGATCCTAGCAATCAGCCCCAGCATTTT.

This sequence joins TRBV2 and TRBJ2-5, with 8 bases that match TRBD2. The V segment lost 5 bases and the J segment 5 bases; nucleotides outside the gene matches: 4. Germline V gene sequence: CDR1 SNHLY, CDR2 FYNNEI. This CDR3 contains 13 residues. CDR3 loop: CASSQGGGETQYF. CDR3 coding DNA: TGTGCCAGCAGTCAGGGCGGGGGGGAGACCCAGTACTTC. The whole variable domain, remainder taken from reference TRBV2 and TRBJ2-5, is EPEVTQTPSHQVTQMGQEVILRCVPISNHLYFYWYRQILGQKVEFLVSFYNNEISEKSEIFDDQFSVERPDGSNFTLKIRSTKLEDSAMYFCASSQGGGETQYFGPGTRLLVL.

V usage is TRBV19 and J usage is TRBJ2-7, with D possibly matching TRBD1 (8 bases). Trimming shortened V by 6 bases and J by 0 bases, and 15 bases separated the two germline ends. The CDR3 consists of 15 residues. Germline CDR1 and CDR2: LNHDA and SQIVND (reference sequence). The CDR3 spells CASSIQGDYSYEQYF. The CDR3 DNA follows: TGTGCCAGTAGCATACAGGGGGACTACTCCTACGAGCAGTACTTC.

This clonotype appeared a few times. The chain links TRBV27 to TRBJ2-7, with D uncertain. The germline CDR1 and CDR2 sequences are MNHEY and SMNVEV (reference sequence). Trimming removed 4 bases from V and 0 bases from J, with 1 base in between. This CDR3 comprises 11 residues. The CDR3 DNA sequence: TGTGCCAGCAGTTCCTCCTACGAGCAGTACTTC. Translated: CASSSSYEQYF.

This sequence joins TRBV19 and TRBJ1-5; D is uncertain. Germline V gene data show CDR1 as LNHDA and CDR2 as SQIVND (reference sequence). Trimming took off 7 bases at V and 1 base at J, with 14 bases between the two ends. The CDR3 sequence is 15 residues long. The CDR3 loop reads CASTPTRLSNQPQHF. The CDR3 nucleotides are TGTGCCAGTACCCCAACCAGACTCAGCAATCAGCCCCAGCATTTT.

The V and J genes are TRBV27 and TRBJ2-3, with D possibly matching TRBD1 (6 bases). The CDR3 covers 17 residues. The V and J ends lost 6 bases and 2 bases respectively, with 21 bases between them. CDR1 MNHEY and CDR2 SMNVEV come from the germline V gene (reference sequence). CDR3 coding DNA: TGTGCCAGCAGACCAACCAAAAACAACAGGGACACAGATACGCAGTATTTT. Its translation is CASRPTKNNRDTDTQYF.

The chain couples TRBV18 to TRBJ1-1; no reliable D call. V was cut by 5 bases and J by 9 bases, with 13 bases left in between. CDR3 length equals 12 residues. In germline, CDR1 is KGHSH, CDR2 LQKENI. For the CDR3, the DNA is TGTGCCAGCTCAGGGGAGACGTCCCAAGCTTTCTTT. Protein product: CASSGETSQAFF.

This clonotype was picked up a small number of times. This sequence joins TRBV20-1 and TRBJ1-1, with 9 bases fitting TRBD1. Germline CDR1 and CDR2: DFQATT and SNEGSKA (reference sequence). CDR3 length: 13 residues. With V trimmed by 7 bases and J by 3 bases, 6 bases remained unmatched. CDR3 loop: CSVNRGLDTEAFF. For the CDR3, the DNA is TGCAGTGTTAACAGGGGGCTGGACACTGAAGCTTTCTTT.

The chain links TRBV6-4 to TRBJ2-3, with 15 bases fitting TRBD2. Unmatched junction bases numbered 4, after V lost 5 bases and J lost 4 bases. The germline CDR1 and CDR2 sequences are MRHNA and SNTAGT. CDR3 length: 16 residues. The CDR3 DNA sequence: TGTGCCAGCAGTTCGGGACTAGCGGGAGGCGCAGATACGCAGTATTTT. Residues: CASSSGLAGGADTQYF.

The chain joins TRBV28 to TRBJ2-3; D uncertain. CDR3 length: 13 amino acids. Germline CDR1 and CDR2: MDHEN and SYDVKM. Between the trimmed V and J ends, which lost 2 bases and 5 bases, there was a span of 8 bases. CDR3 bases: TGTGCCAGCAGTTTACCGGCTGGAGATACGCAGTATTTT. Translation gives CASSLPAGDTQYF.

J is TRBJ2-7 and V is TRBV7-6, with D perhaps matching TRBD1 or TRBD2 (6 bases each). The V gene's germline CDR1 is SGHVS and CDR2 FNYEAQ. The germline V and J ends were trimmed by 1 base and 0 bases, with 10 bases remaining between them. The CDR3 sequence is 15 residues long. The CDR3 sequence is CASSLVGGHSYEQYF. As DNA, the CDR3 is TGTGCCAGCAGCTTAGTGGGGGGCCACTCCTACGAGCAGTACTTC.

This sequence joins TRBV11-2 and TRBJ1-3; no clear D. CDR3 length equals 14 residues. The germline gives CDR1 SGHAT, CDR2 FQNNGV. V was clipped by 4 bases and J by 2 bases, with 9 bases between them. The CDR3 region has the DNA TGTGCCAGCAGCTCGACCGTTGCTGGAAACACCATATATTTT. Residues: CASSSTVAGNTIYF.